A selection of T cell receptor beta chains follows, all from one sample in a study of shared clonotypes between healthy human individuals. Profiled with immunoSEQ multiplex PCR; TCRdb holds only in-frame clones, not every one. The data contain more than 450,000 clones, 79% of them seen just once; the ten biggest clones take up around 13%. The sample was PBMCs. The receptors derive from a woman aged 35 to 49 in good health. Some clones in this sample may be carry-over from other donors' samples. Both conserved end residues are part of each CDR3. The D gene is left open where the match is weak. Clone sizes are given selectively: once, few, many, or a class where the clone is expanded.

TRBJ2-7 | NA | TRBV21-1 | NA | CASSMGDRGHGNEQYF | TGTGCCAGCAGCATGGGTGACAGGGGGCACGGAAACGAGCAGTACTTC
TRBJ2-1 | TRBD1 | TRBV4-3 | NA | CASSQVAAGTGVFYEQFF | TGCGCCAGCAGCCAAGTAGCCGCCGGGACAGGGGTCTTCTATGAGCAGTTCTTC
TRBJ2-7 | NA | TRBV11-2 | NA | CASSLGWGEYEQYF | TGTGCCAGCAGCTTGGGGTGGGGGGAATACGAGCAGTACTTC
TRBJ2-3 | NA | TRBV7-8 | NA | CASMADTQYF | TGTGCCAGCATGGCAGATACGCAGTATTTT
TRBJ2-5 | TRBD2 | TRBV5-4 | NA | CASSARTSGQETQYF | TGTGCCAGCAGCGCGAGGACTAGCGGACAAGAGACCCAGTACTTC
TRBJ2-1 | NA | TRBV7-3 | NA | CASSPLASAYNEQFF | TGTGCCAGCAGCCCCCTAGCGAGCGCCTACAATGAGCAGTTCTTC
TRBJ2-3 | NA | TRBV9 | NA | CASSALGLGSTDTQYF | TGTGCCAGCAGCGCCCTCGGCTTGGGGAGTACAGATACGCAGTATTTT
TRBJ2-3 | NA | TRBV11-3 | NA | CASSLSRTDTQYF | TGTGCCAGCAGCTTAAGTCGGACAGATACGCAGTATTTT
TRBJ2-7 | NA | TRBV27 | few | CASSWGSSGAYEQYF | TGTGCCAGCAGTTGGGGGTCTTCGGGGGCCTACGAGCAGTACTTC
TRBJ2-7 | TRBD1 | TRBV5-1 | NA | CASSRQGAGGTSYEQYF | TGCGCCAGCAGCCGACAGGGGGCCGGCGGGACCTCCTACGAGCAGTACTTC
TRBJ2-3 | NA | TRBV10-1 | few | CASSEGTDTQYF | TGCGCCAGCAGTGAGGGGACAGATACGCAGTATTTT
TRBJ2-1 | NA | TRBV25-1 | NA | CASSDTAISYNEQFF | TGTGCCAGCAGTGATACAGCAATCTCCTACAATGAGCAGTTCTTC
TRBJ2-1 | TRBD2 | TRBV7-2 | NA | CASSLTSGYNEQFF | TGTGCCAGCAGCTTAACTAGCGGCTACAATGAGCAGTTCTTC
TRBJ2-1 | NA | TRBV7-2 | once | CASSPSPGDNEQFF | TGTGCCAGCAGCCCATCCCCCGGGGACAATGAGCAGTTCTTC
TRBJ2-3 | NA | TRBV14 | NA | CASSLRDFSTDTQYF | TGTGCCAGCAGCCTTCGGGATTTTAGCACAGATACGCAGTATTTT
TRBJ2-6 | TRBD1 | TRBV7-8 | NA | CASSPTGAGANVLTF | TGTGCCAGCAGTCCGACAGGGGCCGGGGCCAACGTCCTGACTTTC
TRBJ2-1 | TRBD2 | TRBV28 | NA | CASSFPATSRSSYNEQFF | TGTGCCAGCAGTTTCCCCGCGACTAGCCGGAGCTCCTACAATGAGCAGTTCTTC
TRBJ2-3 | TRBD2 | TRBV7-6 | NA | CASSLAEAGGTDTQYF | TGTGCCAGCAGCTTGGCGGAAGCGGGAGGCACAGATACGCAGTATTTT
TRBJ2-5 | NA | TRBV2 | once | CASSLTRETQYF | TGTGCCAGCAGTCTAACCCGAGAGACCCAGTACTTC
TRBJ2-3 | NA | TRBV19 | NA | CASSPRASSEDTQYF | TGTGCCAGTAGTCCCAGGGCTTCCAGTGAGGATACGCAGTATTTT
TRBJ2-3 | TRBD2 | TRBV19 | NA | CASSKGTSWADTQYF | TGTGCCAGTAGTAAAGGGACTAGCTGGGCAGATACGCAGTATTTT
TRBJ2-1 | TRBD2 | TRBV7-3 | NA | CASSLASGSHNEQFF | TGTGCCAGCAGCTTAGCTAGCGGGAGTCACAATGAGCAGTTCTTC
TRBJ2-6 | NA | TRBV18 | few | CASSPPGSSGANVLTF | TGTGCCAGCTCACCACCGGGTAGCTCTGGGGCCAACGTCCTGACTTTC
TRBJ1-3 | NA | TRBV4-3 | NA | CASSQDSSGNTIYF | TGCGCCAGCAGCCAAGACAGTTCTGGAAACACCATATATTTT
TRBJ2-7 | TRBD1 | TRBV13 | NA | CASSSPQSGQYEQYF | TGTGCCAGCAGCTCCCCGCAATCGGGACAGTACGAGCAGTACTTC
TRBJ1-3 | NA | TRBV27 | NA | CASRSTDRFGNTIYF | TGTGCCAGCAGATCCACCGACAGATTTGGAAACACCATATATTTT
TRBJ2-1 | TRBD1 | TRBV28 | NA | CASSGATGQSYNEQFF | TGTGCCAGCAGCGGAGCAACGGGACAGTCCTACAATGAGCAGTTCTTC
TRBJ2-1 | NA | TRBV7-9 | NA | CASSLGASDAQFF | TGTGCCAGCAGCTTAGGGGCTAGCGACGCGCAGTTCTTC
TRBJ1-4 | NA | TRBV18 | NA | CASSLRQTTNEKLFF | TGTGCCAGCTCATTACGACAGACAACTAATGAAAAACTGTTTTTT
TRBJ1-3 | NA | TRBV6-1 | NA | CASSDGISGNTIYF | TGTGCCAGCAGCGACGGGATTTCTGGAAACACCATATATTTT
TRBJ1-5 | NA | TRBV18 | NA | CASSPAGGEGQPQHF | TGTGCCAGCTCACCAGCAGGCGGGGAGGGTCAGCCCCAGCATTTT
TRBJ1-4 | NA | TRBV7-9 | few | CASSLGSGTGEKLFF | TGTGCCAGCAGCTTAGGGTCGGGGACTGGTGAAAAACTGTTTTTT
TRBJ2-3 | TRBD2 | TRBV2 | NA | CAGGLARNTQYF | TGTGCCGGAGGACTAGCTAGAAATACGCAGTATTTT
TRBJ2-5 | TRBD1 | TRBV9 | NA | CASSATRQGWETQYF | TGTGCCAGCAGCGCTACCCGACAGGGGTGGGAGACCCAGTACTTC
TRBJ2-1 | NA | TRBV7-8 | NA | CASSSPISQGNEQFF | TGTGCCAGCAGCTCCCCAATAAGCCAGGGAAATGAGCAGTTCTTC
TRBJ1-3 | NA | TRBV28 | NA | CASTPTGSGNTIYF | TGTGCCAGCACACCTACAGGGTCAGGAAACACCATATATTTT
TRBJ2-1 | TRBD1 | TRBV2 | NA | CASRSGTGDYNEQFF | TGTGCCAGCAGATCCGGGACAGGGGACTACAATGAGCAGTTCTTC
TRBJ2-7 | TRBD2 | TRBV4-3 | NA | CASSQNPGLAREQYF | TGCGCCAGCAGCCAAAACCCGGGACTAGCGCGCGAGCAGTACTTC
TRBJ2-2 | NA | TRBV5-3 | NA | CAFHGFHTGELFF | TGTGCCTTCCACGGGTTCCACACCGGGGAGCTGTTTTTT
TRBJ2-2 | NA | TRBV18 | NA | CASSPGFGTGELFF | TGTGCCAGCTCACCAGGGTTTGGCACCGGGGAGCTGTTTTTT
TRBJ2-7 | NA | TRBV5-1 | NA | CASSLVGRYEQYF | TGCGCCAGCAGCTTGGTCGGGCGCTACGAGCAGTACTTC
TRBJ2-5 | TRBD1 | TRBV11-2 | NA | CASSLGQGRGGTQYF | TGTGCCAGCAGCCTTGGACAGGGGAGGGGGGGGACCCAGTACTTC
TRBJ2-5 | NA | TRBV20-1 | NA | CSHGQETQYF | TGCAGTCATGGGCAAGAGACCCAGTACTTC
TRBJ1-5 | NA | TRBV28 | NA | CASRTVGIKPQHF | TGTGCCAGCAGGACAGTCGGAATTAAGCCCCAGCATTTT
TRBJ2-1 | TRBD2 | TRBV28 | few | CASCGVAGFCNEQFF | TGTGCCAGCTGTGGTGTAGCGGGATTTTGCAATGAGCAGTTCTTC
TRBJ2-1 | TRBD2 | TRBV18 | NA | CASSPLAAAYNEQFF | TGTGCCAGCTCACCGCTAGCGGCCGCCTACAATGAGCAGTTCTTC